One sample yielded the 15 T cell receptor beta chains listed below, sequenced in a study of regulatory T cells in long-lasting Graves disease. Assembly of TCR beta libraries relied on iRepertoire HTBI primers together with Arm-PCR of CDR3 regions. A single record per CDR3 protein comes from TCRdb applying MiXCR to the multiplex PCR reads. The sample includes some 300,000 distinct CDR3 sequences, around 20% of them seen just once. Documented time point: persistent/refractory GD, antithyroid drugs over 5 years with positive TRAb. Scientists built the TCR library using RNA that was extracted from PBMCs. This sample comprised peripheral blood mononuclear cells (PBMCs), obtained when the disease was refractory, from a patient treated with antithyroid drugs. The receptors originated from a female donor with Graves disease.

This clonotype appeared a few times. This rearrangement joins TRBV20-1 to TRBJ2-7; D gene ambiguous. CDR1 and CDR2 (germline): DFQATT, SNEGSKA (reference sequence). V lost 0 bases, J lost 0 bases, and 9 bases lay in between. There are 14 residues in the CDR3. CDR3 nucleotides: TGCAGTGCTAGAGATTTGCAGGCCTCCTACGAGCAGTACTTC. Protein: CSARDLQASYEQYF.

The J gene is TRBJ2-5, the V gene TRBV19, with D perhaps TRBD2 (6 bases). V was trimmed by 9 bases and J by 2 bases, leaving 13 bases between them. This CDR3 comprises 13 residues. Germline-derived CDR1 and CDR2 are LNHDA and SQIVND (reference sequence). CDR3 sequence (DNA): TGTGCCAGCGGGGGAGGAGGGCAAGAGACCCAGTACTTC. Protein sequence: CASGGGGQETQYF.

The chain couples TRBV3-1 to TRBJ2-7; 8 bases match TRBD1. The germline V gene has CDR1 LGHDT and CDR2 YNNKEL (reference sequence). J was trimmed by 1 base and V by 5 bases; bases with no gene match: 4. The CDR3 extends over 14 amino acids. CDR3 bases: TGTGCCAGCAGCTGGGACAGGCATTCCTACGAGCAGTACTTC. This sequence encodes CASSWDRHSYEQYF.

The genes are TRBV29-1 and TRBJ1-5; a weak D match, TRBD1 (5 bases). From germline, CDR1 is SQVTM and CDR2 ANQGSEA. Trimming shortened V by 5 bases and J by 7 bases, and 15 bases separated the two germline ends. CDR3 length equals 13 residues. The DNA of the CDR3 is TGCAGCGTTACTCTGGGCGAGGGGCAGCCCCAGCATTTT. Translation: CSVTLGEGQPQHF.

V usage is TRBV28 and J usage is TRBJ2-3; no clear D. Germline V lookup: CDR1 MDHEN, CDR2 SYDVKM. The CDR3 has 13 amino acids. V lost 4 bases, J lost 6 bases, and 11 bases lay in between. CDR3: CASSSRFADTQYF. The DNA of the CDR3 is TGTGCCAGCAGTTCGAGGTTTGCGGATACGCAGTATTTT.

The chain has TRBV7-9 and TRBJ2-5; maybe TRBD2 (5 bases). CDR3 length: 14 residues. V lost 4 bases, J lost 10 bases, and 19 bases lay in between. From germline, CDR1 is SEHNR and CDR2 FQNEAQ (reference sequence). The CDR3 reads CASSSPPGLGDQYF. CDR3 DNA: TGTGCCAGCAGCTCCCCCCCGGGCCTCGGGGACCAGTACTTC.

CDR3 bases: TGTGCCAGCAGCCAAGGTCAGGGAAGCGGCTACACCTTC. Translated, it gives CASSQGQGSGYTF. V and J are TRBV4-2 and TRBJ1-2; D may be TRBD1 (5 bases). Germline V gives CDR1 LGHNA, CDR2 YNFKEQ. Trimming left V 1 base short and J 8 bases short, with 11 bases between. There are 13 residues in the CDR3.

This clonotype was counted many times. The chain uses TRBV28 and TRBJ2-5; D possibly corresponds to TRBD2 (5 bases). From germline, CDR1 is MDHEN and CDR2 SYDVKM. This CDR3 has 12 amino acids. The ends were cut back, 2 bases at V and 5 bases at J, with 6 bases in the middle. CDR3 in DNA: TGTGCCAGCAGTTTAAAGCGGGAGACCCAGTACTTC. It codes for CASSLKRETQYF.

As for this clonotype: Its ends do not fully match the called genes, so a read error is possible. The V and J genes are TRBV7-2 and TRBJ2-1; D unclear. The CDR3 runs 16 residues. Germline V CDR1 and CDR2: SGHTA, FQGNSA. The CDR3: CASSQVNLVSYNEQFF. The CDR3 bases are TGCGCCAGCAGCCAAGTCAACCTGGTTTCCTACAATGAGCAGTTCTTC.

The gene calls are TRBV14 and TRBJ2-2, with 7 bases identical to TRBD2. The CDR3 is 15 residues long. V dropped 0 bases and J dropped 9; count of bases not matched to a gene: 7. The germline gives CDR1 SGHDN, CDR2 FVKESK. In DNA, the CDR3 is TGTGCCAGCAGCCAAGATGGATCTAGCGGACGGGAGCTGTTTTTT. Its translation is CASSQDGSSGRELFF.

V and J are TRBV19 and TRBJ2-5; 7 nucleotides align to TRBD1. The CDR3 consists of 14 residues. The V gene's germline CDR1 is LNHDA and CDR2 SQIVND (reference sequence). V lost 4 bases, J lost 1 base, and 3 bases stayed unmatched. CDR3 amino acids: CASSTGQRQETQYF. The CDR3 coding sequence is TGTGCCAGTAGTACGGGACAGCGCCAAGAGACCCAGTACTTC.

At least ten counts were recorded for this clonotype. The rearrangement joins TRBV27 to TRBJ1-6; D may be TRBD1 (6 bases). This CDR3 spans 14 amino acids. Germline CDR1 is MNHEY and CDR2 is SMNVEV (reference sequence). V gave up 5 bases and J gave up 10 bases, with 15 bases separating them. For the CDR3, the DNA is TGTGCCAGCAGTATGCACAGGGCGGAATCACCCCTCCACTTT. The encoded protein is CASSMHRAESPLHF.

At least ten counts were recorded for this clonotype. This CDR3 is CSVEDFRVQGYTF. In DNA, the CDR3 is TGCAGCGTTGAAGACTTTAGGGTACAGGGCTACACCTTC. The rearrangement joins TRBV29-1 to TRBJ1-2, with D hard to call. This CDR3 spans 13 amino acids. CDR1 and CDR2 from the germline V gene are SQVTM and ANQGSEA. The V and J ends lost 0 bases and 8 bases respectively, with 13 bases between them.

J is TRBJ2-2 and V is TRBV9, with D possibly TRBD2 on 5 matching bases. Germline values: CDR1 SGDLS, CDR2 YYNGEE. This CDR3 has 16 amino acids. V was cut by 0 bases and J by 0 bases, with 9 bases left in between. Here the CDR3 DNA reads TGTGCCAGCAGCGTAGGTGGGAGTTCGAACACCGGGGAGCTGTTTTTT. Encoded protein: CASSVGGSSNTGELFF.

This clonotype was found a few times. This rearrangement joins TRBV7-2 to TRBJ1-2, with D perhaps matching TRBD1 (5 bases). The CDR3 totals 17 residues. Germline-derived CDR1 and CDR2 are SGHTA and FQGNSA. V lost 1 base, J lost 0 bases, and 15 bases lay in between. The CDR3 region is CASSLDRDGISNYGYTF. DNA for the CDR3: TGTGCCAGCAGCTTAGACCGGGACGGAATTTCTAACTATGGCTACACCTTC.